These T cell receptor beta chains were read from a single sample in a study of shared clonotypes between healthy human individuals. The data were produced by immunoSEQ multiplex PCR, yet TCRdb's version contains in-frame clones alone and is incomplete. The sample has over 1.5 million clones, 98% seen once; the top ten hold about 0.42%. Sample: naive CD4+ T cells sorted from blood. The source of these receptors is a man younger than 45 in good health. CDR3s include the opening cysteine and the closing phenylalanine or tryptophan. D genes are given only for firm matches.

CDR3nt	CDR3aa	v_gene	d_gene	j_gene
TGTGCCAGCAGGGAAACAGGGCCAAATTCCTACGAGCAGTACTTC	CASRETGPNSYEQYF	TRBV28	-	TRBJ2-7
TGCGCCAGCAGCTTGGAACAGGGCTACAATGAGCAGTTCTTC	CASSLEQGYNEQFF	TRBV5-1	-	TRBJ2-1
TGTGCCAGCAGCTTATGGGGCGGGAGGGCCAATGAGCAGTTCTTC	CASSLWGGRANEQFF	TRBV11-2	TRBD2	TRBJ2-1
TGTGCCAGTGCCCGAGGGACGATTAATGAAAAACTGTTTTTT	CASARGTINEKLFF	TRBV19	-	TRBJ1-4
TGTGCCAGCAGTAAGGGACGGGTTAATGAAAAACTGTTTTTT	CASSKGRVNEKLFF	TRBV6-1	-	TRBJ1-4
TGTGCCAGCAGCTTAGGTGAAGCGGGAGAGACAGATACGCAGTATTTT	CASSLGEAGETDTQYF	TRBV7-2	TRBD2	TRBJ2-3
TGTGCCAGCAGTTCACCCCCGGGACAACCCTCCTACGAGCAGTACTTC	CASSSPPGQPSYEQYF	TRBV6-5	-	TRBJ2-7
TGTGCCAGCGTCGGCCGCAGGGCTCAGCCCCAGCATTTT	CASVGRRAQPQHF	TRBV28	-	TRBJ1-5
TGTGCCAGCAGCCTTGCATGGAGTGGCAATCAGCCCCAGCATTTT	CASSLAWSGNQPQHF	TRBV5-8	-	TRBJ1-5
TGTGCCAGCAGCTTAGGCCTAGCGGTGTACAATGAGCAGTTCTTC	CASSLGLAVYNEQFF	TRBV7-2	TRBD2	TRBJ2-1
TGCGGCGCAGGTAGGGGAAGAAACATTCAGTACTTC	CGAGRGRNIQYF	TRBV29-1	-	TRBJ2-4
TGTGCCAGCACCTTGGGCGCGTATGAGCAGTTCTTC	CASTLGAYEQFF	TRBV28	-	TRBJ2-1
TGTGCCATCAGCCCGGACAGGAACATGAACACTGAAGCTTTCTTT	CAISPDRNMNTEAFF	TRBV10-3	TRBD1	TRBJ1-1